Listed here are 4 T cell receptor beta chains from one sample, sequenced in a study of blood T cell repertoires in COVID-19. Produced via immunoSEQ multiplex PCR; TCRdb's table is partial and in-frame only. The sample shows about 54,000 clones, about nine tenths of them seen only once. The source material was peripheral blood. These receptor sequences come from a woman between 40 and 55 years old with active COVID-19.

The chain uses TRBV6-6 and TRBJ1-5, with TRBD1 identical over 7 bases. The CDR3 is 15 amino acids. Germline trimming cut 5 bases from V and 7 bases from J; bases unmatched to any gene: 11. Germline-derived CDR1 and CDR2 are MNHNY and SVGAGI (reference sequence). In nucleotides, the CDR3 is TGTGCCAGCAGTAACCCGACAGGGAACCTCCAGCCCCAGCATTTT. Translation gives CASSNPTGNLQPQHF.

The V call is TRBV2, the J call TRBJ1-1; tentative D call: TRBD1 (5 bases). This CDR3 has 12 residues. V lost 6 bases to trimming and J lost 2 bases, with 7 bases between them. The V gene's germline CDR1 is SNHLY and CDR2 FYNNEI. DNA of the CDR3: TGTGCCAGCAGGGGGCTAAACACTGAAGCTTTCTTT. Translating gives CASRGLNTEAFF.

This clone was seen a single time. The chain couples TRBV6-6 to TRBJ1-1, with D unclear. CDR1 is MNHNY, CDR2 SVGAGI, per germline (reference sequence). V was trimmed by 3 bases and J by 5 bases, leaving 4 bases between them. The CDR3 contains 11 residues. This CDR3 reads CASSYYTEAFF. CDR3 coding DNA: TGTGCCAGCAGTTATTATACTGAAGCTTTCTTT.

The genes are TRBV5-4 and TRBJ2-5; 7 bases match TRBD2. The length of the CDR3 is 13 residues. CDR1 is SGHNT, CDR2 YYREEE, per germline (reference sequence). V trimming: 4 bases; J trimming: 1 base; junction bases outside the gene matches: 1. CDR3 nucleotides: TGTGCCAGCAGCGGGACTACCCAAGAGACCCAGTACTTC. It codes for CASSGTTQETQYF.